This entry lists 21 T cell receptor beta chains sequenced from one sample in a study of early T cells in non-severe SARS-CoV-2 infection. TCRdb re-analysed the 5' RACE reads in MiXCR, keeping a single row per CDR3 protein. The sample contains some 36,000 distinct CDR3 sequences, less than 7.5% of which appear only once. The sample consisted of whole blood, taken at baseline. Every receptor here comes from an adult who was a healthcare worker with PCR-confirmed SARS-CoV-2 infection or an uninfected control (not recorded which).

This clonotype was observed a handful of times. The rearrangement uses TRBV28 and TRBJ2-7; 7 bases align to TRBD1. The CDR3 totals 14 residues. Germline-derived CDR1 and CDR2 are MDHEN and SYDVKM. Trimming cost V 5 bases and J 0 bases; bases outside gene matches: 4. CDR3 nucleotides: TGTGCCAGCAGTACCGGGACAGCCTCCTACGAGCAGTACTTC. Translation gives CASSTGTASYEQYF.

Ten or more counts support this clonotype. The chain couples TRBV4-3 to TRBJ2-1, with 9 bases lining up with TRBD1. The germline V gene encodes CDR1 LGHNA and CDR2 YSLEER. After removal of 4 bases from V and 8 bases from J, the junction contained 3 bases not matched to a gene. CDR3 length: 13 amino acids. The CDR3 region has the DNA TGCGCCAGCAGCCTGGGACAGGGCTATGAGCAGTTCTTC. Its protein is CASSLGQGYEQFF.

Many counts were recorded for this clonotype. The chain links TRBV20-1 to TRBJ2-3; 7 nucleotides match TRBD1. This CDR3 comprises 17 residues. After removal of 0 bases from V and 2 bases from J, the junction contained 11 bases not matched to a gene. Germline CDR1 reads DFQATT; CDR2 reads SNEGSKA (reference sequence). The CDR3 DNA sequence: TGCAGTGCTAGAGATCCCGCCCGGGACAGTATCACAGATACGCAGTATTTT. Translating it yields CSARDPARDSITDTQYF.

The sample holds many counts of this clonotype. The chain employs TRBV20-1 and TRBJ2-5, with D hard to call. Germline V lookup: CDR1 DFQATT, CDR2 SNEGSKA (reference sequence). This CDR3 is 13 amino acids long. V dropped 6 bases and J dropped 5 bases, with 16 bases sitting between them. CDR3 nucleotide sequence: TGCAGTGCCAAAGACATGGTCTTGGAGACCCAGTACTTC. It yields the protein CSAKDMVLETQYF.

Many counts were recorded for this clonotype. This sequence joins TRBV6-5 and TRBJ1-4, with TRBD1 identical over 7 bases. The germline CDR1 and CDR2 sequences are MNHEY and SVGAGI. V lost 5 bases and J lost 8; bases outside the gene matches: 5. CDR3 length: 13 amino acids. CDR3 protein: CASSGTAAEKLFF. The CDR3 bases are TGTGCCAGCAGTGGGACAGCCGCGGAAAAACTGTTTTTT.

This clonotype was observed a few times. V gene TRBV5-4 combines with J gene TRBJ2-3, with TRBD1 matching 8 bases. From germline, CDR1 is SGHNT and CDR2 YYREEE (reference sequence). V was pared by 0 bases and J by 9 bases, with 0 bases of the junction left unmatched. This CDR3 has 12 amino acids. In DNA form, the CDR3 reads TGTGCCAGCAGCTTGGACAGGGGGACGCAGTATTTT. This gives the protein CASSLDRGTQYF.

This clonotype was recorded many times. This chain uses TRBV5-1 with TRBJ1-1, with D possibly being TRBD1 (6 bases). CDR3 length: 14 amino acids. Trimming removed 5 bases from V and 2 bases from J, with 13 bases in between. Germline assignment: CDR1 SGHRS and CDR2 YFSETQ. The CDR3: CASSPRGDNTEAFF. Written as DNA, the CDR3 is TGCGCCAGCAGTCCTAGGGGGGACAACACTGAAGCTTTCTTT.

This clonotype was recorded many times. The genes are TRBV11-2 and TRBJ2-7; unclear D gene. Germline loops: CDR1 SGHAT, CDR2 FQNNGV. CDR3 length: 17 residues. The V and J ends lost 0 bases and 2 bases respectively, with 17 bases between them. DNA for the CDR3: TGTGCCAGCAGCTTAGACCCCCCCGGGTTTCGCCCCTACGAGCAGTACTTC. Amino acid sequence: CASSLDPPGFRPYEQYF. Full variable domain (outside the CDR3, taken from reference TRBV11-2 and TRBJ2-7): EAGVAQSPRYKIIEKRQSVAFWCNPISGHATLYWYQQILGQGPKLLIQFQNNGVVDDSQLPKDRFSAERLKGVDSTLKIQPAKLEDSAVYLCASSLDPPGFRPYEQYFGPGTRLTVT.

The table lists this clonotype with many counts. The J gene is TRBJ2-7, the V gene TRBV5-5; no clear D. The CDR3 consists of 12 residues. The V gene lost 3 bases and the J gene lost 7 bases, with 11 bases spanning the gap. Germline lookup yields CDR1 SGHKS and CDR2 YYEKEE (reference sequence). CDR3 region: CASSSSLGEQYF. As DNA, the CDR3 is TGTGCCAGCAGCTCGTCCCTCGGAGAGCAGTACTTC.

This clonotype has a handful of counts. The gene calls are TRBV10-3 and TRBJ2-7, with no clear D. CDR1 ENHRY and CDR2 SYGVKD come from the germline V gene. CDR3 length: 13 amino acids. The V end was cut by 9 bases, the J end by 5 bases, with 17 bases between. The CDR3 region has the DNA TGTGCCATGAGACCCCCGTCCCGGGACGAGCAGTACTTC. It translates to CAMRPPSRDEQYF.

V is TRBV28 and J is TRBJ1-6; D is undetermined. The CDR3 is 14 amino acids. The V gene lost 2 bases and the J gene lost 8 bases, with 10 bases spanning the gap. Germline V lookup: CDR1 MDHEN, CDR2 SYDVKM. Here the CDR3 reads CASSLEGRYSPLHF. Written as DNA, the CDR3 is TGTGCCAGCAGTTTAGAGGGTCGGTATTCACCCCTCCACTTT.

This clonotype was seen ten or more times. The chain joins TRBV7-6 to TRBJ2-3; 9 bases are shared with TRBD1. Germline CDR1 reads SGHVS; CDR2 reads FNYEAQ. The J segment lost 6 bases and the V segment lost 5 bases, leaving 9 bases of the junction unmatched. The CDR3 extends over 15 amino acids. The CDR3 DNA follows: TGTGCCAGCAGCCCACCAGAGACAGGGGGGGATACGCAGTATTTT. The encoded protein is CASSPPETGGDTQYF.

The table lists this clonotype with many counts. V usage is TRBV29-1 and J usage is TRBJ1-2, with a tentative D call TRBD1 (6 bases). The CDR3 consists of 11 residues. Looked up from germline, CDR1 is SQVTM and CDR2 is ANQGSEA. The germline V and J ends were trimmed by 6 bases and 3 bases, with 8 bases remaining between them. The CDR3 coding sequence is TGCAGCGTCCGGACAGACTATGGCTACACCTTC. Residues: CSVRTDYGYTF.

The gene calls are TRBV5-1 and TRBJ1-1; D not certain. The CDR3 totals 13 residues. Between the trimmed V and J ends, which lost 0 bases and 4 bases, there was a span of 7 bases. Per germline, CDR1 SGHRS and CDR2 YFSETQ. CDR3 region: CASSLGQPTEAFF. For the CDR3, the DNA is TGCGCCAGCAGCTTGGGACAACCCACTGAAGCTTTCTTT.

This clonotype has ten or more counts. V gene TRBV5-1 combines with J gene TRBJ1-2; D unclear. The CDR3 spans 14 residues. Trimming shortened V by 1 base and J by 0 bases, and 7 bases separated the two germline ends. From germline, CDR1 is SGHRS and CDR2 YFSETQ. CDR3 sequence: CASSLSNSNYGYTF. The CDR3 DNA reads as TGCGCCAGCAGCTTGTCAAATTCTAACTATGGCTACACCTTC.

Many counts were recorded for this clonotype. The chain employs TRBV5-1 and TRBJ2-7, with D possibly being TRBD2 (5 bases). This CDR3 comprises 14 residues. Trimming cost V 4 bases and J 3 bases, with 14 bases left between them. The V gene's germline CDR1 is SGHRS and CDR2 YFSETQ. The DNA of the CDR3 is TGCGCCAGCAGCCGGACCACCGGGGTCTACGAGCAGTACTTC. It is translated as CASSRTTGVYEQYF.

This clonotype was observed a handful of times. The chain couples TRBV15 to TRBJ2-7, with D perhaps matching TRBD1 (6 bases). Germline CDR1 and CDR2: LNHNV and YYDKDF (reference sequence). CDR3 length: 12 residues. Trimming stripped 11 bases from V and 5 bases from J, with 16 bases between. The CDR3 nucleotides are TGTGCCGTAAGGACAGTTCGTAACGAGCAGTACTTC. It codes for CAVRTVRNEQYF.

This clonotype was observed a few times. The chain has TRBV12-5 and TRBJ2-5; D call uncertain. This CDR3 has 12 residues. Germline V gene sequence: CDR1 LGHNT, CDR2 FRNRAP. Trimming cost V 7 bases and J 5 bases, with 11 bases left between them. Here the CDR3 DNA reads TGTGCTAGTGCTGGGGATTCGGAGACCCAGTACTTC. Protein: CASAGDSETQYF.

This clonotype was seen ten or more times. The V call is TRBV5-5, the J call TRBJ2-3, with a weak D call TRBD2 (6 bases). The germline CDR1 and CDR2 sequences are SGHKS and YYEKEE (reference sequence). This CDR3 is built from 16 residues. Between the trimmed V and J ends, which lost 1 base and 2 bases, there was a span of 14 bases. The CDR3 is CASSLFGTSFTDTQYF. The CDR3 DNA sequence: TGTGCCAGCAGCTTGTTCGGGACTTCATTCACAGATACGCAGTATTTT.

This clonotype has at least ten counts. The rearrangement joins TRBV30 to TRBJ2-6; tentatively, D is TRBD1 (6 bases). Germline CDR1 and CDR2: GTSNPN and SVGIG (reference sequence). This CDR3 comprises 19 residues. Trimming took off 1 base at V and 0 bases at J, with 19 bases between the two ends. CDR3 sequence: CAWSEFKGDLTSGANVLTF. The CDR3 DNA reads TGTGCCTGGAGTGAGTTCAAGGGGGACCTTACCTCTGGGGCCAACGTCCTGACTTTC.

The V gene is TRBV3-1, the J gene TRBJ2-7, with no clear D. Germline-derived CDR1 and CDR2 are LGHDT and YNNKEL (reference sequence). This CDR3 has 11 amino acids. Trimming took 0 bases from V and 12 from J, leaving 9 bases between them. CDR3 protein: CASSQEGSSYF. The CDR3, as DNA: TGTGCCAGCAGCCAAGAGGGTAGCTCGTACTTC.